These T cell receptor beta chains were read from a single sample in a study of response to subunit inactivated influenza vaccine. In TCRdb, the RT-PCR reads were re-called with MiXCR into one record per CDR3 protein. This table holds 600,000 to 850,000 distinct CDR3 sequences, roughly 15% found once. The specimen comprised PBMCs from blood, sampled about 14 days before vaccination. These receptor sequences come from a man aged 45-65 years who received an inactivated influenza vaccine. The CDR3 runs from the conserved cysteine through the conserved F or W. D genes are given only for firm matches. Clone sizes are given selectively: once, few, many, or a class where the clone is expanded.

d_call clone_size j_call v_call cdr3_nt cdr3_aa
- - TRBJ1-2 TRBV20-1 TGCAGTGCTAGGGCGGGTATCTATGGCTACACCTTC CSARAGIYGYTF
- few TRBJ2-2 TRBV2 TGTGCCAGCAGAGGACTAAACACCGGGGAGCTGTTTTTT CASRGLNTGELFF
- few TRBJ2-5 TRBV20-1 TGCAGTGCTAGAGATGGGGGGGGCATTGACCAAGAGACCCAGTACTTC CSARDGGGIDQETQYF
TRBD2 few TRBJ2-1 TRBV3-1 TGTGCCAGCAGCCCCGGGACTAGCGTCAGCTACAATGAGCAGTTCTTC CASSPGTSVSYNEQFF
TRBD1 many TRBJ1-1 TRBV29-1 TGCAGCGCTTGGACAGGGGGGAACACTGAAGCTTTCTTT CSAWTGGNTEAFF
TRBD2 many TRBJ2-2 TRBV12-3/TRBV12-4 TGTGCCAGCAGTTTTGCGGGAGGGTCTACCGGGGAGCTGTTTTTT CASSFAGGSTGELFF
TRBD2 - TRBJ2-1 TRBV11-1 TGTGCCAGCAGCTTAGCGCGTGCTAGCGGGAGCTCCTACAATGAGCAGTTCTTC CASSLARASGSSYNEQFF
- - TRBJ2-3 TRBV7-9 TGTGCCAGCAGCTTAGATCTTGTGGGGAGCACAGATACGCAGTATTTT CASSLDLVGSTDTQYF
- few TRBJ2-1 TRBV11-1 TGTGCCAGCAGCCCCCCCAGGGAAACCTACAATGAGCAGTTCTTC CASSPPRETYNEQFF
- - TRBJ2-5 TRBV29-1 TGCAGCGTTGAAGATCCGGGACCCCGGGAGACCCAGTACTTC CSVEDPGPRETQYF
TRBD2 few TRBJ2-7 TRBV5-1 TGCGCCAGCAGACCAGGACTAGCGGATTACGAGCAGTACTTC CASRPGLADYEQYF
TRBD2 many TRBJ2-5 TRBV5-1 TGCGCCAGCAGCTTGCCGGGACTAGCATTGGAGACCCAGTACTTC CASSLPGLALETQYF
- - TRBJ2-5 TRBV29-1 TGCAGCGTTGAAGAGAGGCTGATACAAGAGACCCAGTACTTC CSVEERLIQETQYF
- - TRBJ2-5 TRBV12-3/TRBV12-4 TGTGCCAGCAATCCCGGGACTCCTATGGGGACCCAGTACTTC CASNPGTPMGTQYF
- many TRBJ2-5 TRBV5-1 TGCGCCAGCAGCTTGGAAAGGACAGAAGAGACCCAGTACTTC CASSLERTEETQYF
- many TRBJ1-2 TRBV20-1 TGCAGTGCTAGAGATTCCCGGGACTATGGCTACACCTTC CSARDSRDYGYTF
TRBD1 - TRBJ1-4 TRBV7-9 TGTGCCAGCAGCGAGGATAAAAAGGGGGCGGCTAATGAAAAACTGTTTTTT CASSEDKKGAANEKLFF
- - TRBJ2-3 TRBV5-6 TGTGCCAGCAGCCGGGACTCACCAGATACGCAGTATTTT CASSRDSPDTQYF
- - TRBJ2-1 TRBV12-3/TRBV12-4 TGTGCCAGCAGTTTAGGAGGGGGCGGGATCAGGGTTAGTGAGCAGTTCTTC CASSLGGGGIRVSEQFF
- many TRBJ2-2 TRBV12-3/TRBV12-4 TGTGCCAGCAGTTTAGCGACGAACACCGGGGAGCTGTTTTTT CASSLATNTGELFF
TRBD1 - TRBJ2-6 TRBV5-1 TGCGCCAGCAGCCCGGGACAGCCCTCTGGGGCCAACGTCCTGACTTTC CASSPGQPSGANVLTF
TRBD2 - TRBJ2-7 TRBV6-1 TGTGCCAGTCGGACTAGCGGGGGTTACTACGAGCAGTACTTC CASRTSGGYYEQYF
TRBD2 - TRBJ2-1 TRBV2 TGTGCCAGCAGTGTTGGATTCCGGACTAGCGGGACAAGGAGCTCCTACAATGAGCAGTTCTTC CASSVGFRTSGTRSSYNEQFF
- few TRBJ2-5 TRBV7-9 TGTGCCAGCAGCTCAGTTAGTGAGACCCAGTACTTC CASSSVSETQYF
- few TRBJ1-5 TRBV4-1 TGCGCCAGCAGCCAAGAGTCACAGAACAATCAGCCCCAGCATTTT CASSQESQNNQPQHF
- - TRBJ2-1 TRBV20-1 TGCAGTGCTAGGAAGTACACCTACAATGAGCAGTTCTTC CSARKYTYNEQFF
- - TRBJ2-3 TRBV15 TGTGCCACCAGTATAACTGGCGACACAGATACGCAGTATTTT CATSITGDTDTQYF
TRBD2 many TRBJ2-1 TRBV12-3/TRBV12-4 TGTGCCAGCAGCTCGGGACTAGCGGGGCGCAATGAGCAGTTCTTC CASSSGLAGRNEQFF
TRBD2 few TRBJ2-1 TRBV20-1 TGCAGTGCTAGAGATGAGCTTGGGCTAGCGGGAGCTAAATACAATGAGCAGTTCTTC CSARDELGLAGAKYNEQFF
- - TRBJ2-1 TRBV20-1 TGCAGTGCTAGAGATGCGATCTACAATGAGCAGTTCTTC CSARDAIYNEQFF
- many TRBJ1-4 TRBV7-2 TGTGCCAGCAGCCTGGGAGGGGGGGATGAAAAACTGTTTTTT CASSLGGGDEKLFF
TRBD1 - TRBJ2-3 TRBV7-2 TGTGCCAGCAGCGTAGGACAGGGCCCCACAGATACGCAGTATTTT CASSVGQGPTDTQYF
TRBD1 few TRBJ2-4 TRBV12-3/TRBV12-4 TGTGCCAGCAGCCAACCCGGGACAGAAAAAAACATTCAGTACTTC CASSQPGTEKNIQYF
TRBD1 few TRBJ2-7 TRBV28 TGTGCCAGCAGGAGGGGGACAGGGGTTACCTACGAGCAGTACTTC CASRRGTGVTYEQYF
- - TRBJ1-6 TRBV7-2 TGTGCCAGCAGCTTTCGGGCGGGGGACTATAATTCACCCCTCCACTTT CASSFRAGDYNSPLHF
- - TRBJ2-1 TRBV3-1 TGTGCCAGCAACCGGGACACCTCAAACAATGAGCAGTTCTTC CASNRDTSNNEQFF
TRBD2 - TRBJ2-1 TRBV3-1 TGTGCCAGCAGCACCGGGCTAGCGGCCTGGAGCTCCTACAATGAGCAGTTCTTC CASSTGLAAWSSYNEQFF
TRBD1 many TRBJ2-2 TRBV12-3/TRBV12-4 TGTGCCAGCAGTTCCGATTCAGACAGGGGGAACACCGGGGAGCTGTTTTTT CASSSDSDRGNTGELFF
TRBD1 - TRBJ2-5 TRBV29-1 TGCAGCGAAGACAGGGTAGGGGCAGAGACCCAGTACTTC CSEDRVGAETQYF
- few TRBJ2-3 TRBV7-7 TGTGCTAGCAGCCCAATGATGAGCACAGATACGCAGTATTTT CASSPMMSTDTQYF
- few TRBJ1-5 TRBV15 TGTGCCACCAGCAGTAGGGGTAGGGGACACCGAAACGTGAAGCCCCAGCATTTT CATSSRGRGHRNVKPQHF
- few TRBJ1-6 TRBV5-1 TGCGCCAGCAGCTTGGAAGGGGAGAATTCACCCCTCCACTTT CASSLEGENSPLHF
TRBD2 - TRBJ2-1 TRBV7-9 TGTGCCAGCAGCTCCCCGGTTAGCGGGATAACACAGTTCTTC CASSSPVSGITQFF
- - TRBJ2-7 TRBV7-2 TGTGCCAGCAGCCCAGCATTTGAAAGGGCGGTCGAGCAGTACTTC CASSPAFERAVEQYF
- few TRBJ2-1 TRBV4-3 TGCGCCAGCAGCCAACTTTTGGGGCGTGAGCAGTTCTTC CASSQLLGREQFF
- - TRBJ1-2 TRBV11-2 TGTGCCAGCAGATCAGGGAGGAGTGATGGCTACACCTTC CASRSGRSDGYTF
- - TRBJ1-1 TRBV3-1 TGTGCCAGCAGCCAAGAAGGGCCAGCTTTCTTT CASSQEGPAFF